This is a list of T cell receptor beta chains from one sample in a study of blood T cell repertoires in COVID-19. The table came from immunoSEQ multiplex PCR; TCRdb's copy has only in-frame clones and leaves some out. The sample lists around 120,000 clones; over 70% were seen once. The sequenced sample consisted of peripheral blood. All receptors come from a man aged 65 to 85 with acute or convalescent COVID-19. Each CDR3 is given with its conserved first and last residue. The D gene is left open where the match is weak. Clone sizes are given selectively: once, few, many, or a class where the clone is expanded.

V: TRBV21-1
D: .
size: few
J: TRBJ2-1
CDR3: CASSNSGQVRSEQFF
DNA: TGTGCCAGCAGCAACTCGGGACAGGTAAGGAGTGAGCAGTTCTTC

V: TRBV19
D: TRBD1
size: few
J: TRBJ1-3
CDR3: CASRPWTGTRSGNTIYF
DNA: TGTGCCAGTAGACCTTGGACAGGCACTCGCTCTGGAAACACCATATATTTT

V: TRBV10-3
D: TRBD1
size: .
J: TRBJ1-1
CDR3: CAIRTGVSGLTEAFF
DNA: TGTGCCATCAGGACAGGGGTTTCGGGTCTCACTGAAGCTTTCTTT

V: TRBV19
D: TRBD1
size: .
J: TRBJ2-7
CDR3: CASRRAGQGINYEQYF
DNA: TGTGCCAGCCGCCGCGCGGGACAGGGAATCAACTACGAGCAGTACTTC

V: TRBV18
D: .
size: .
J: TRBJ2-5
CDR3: CASSPQETQYF
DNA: TGTGCCAGCTCTCCCCAGGAGACCCAGTACTTC

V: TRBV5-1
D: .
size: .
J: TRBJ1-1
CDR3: CASSWADPTANTEAFF
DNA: TGCGCCAGCAGCTGGGCCGACCCAACCGCGAACACTGAAGCTTTCTTT

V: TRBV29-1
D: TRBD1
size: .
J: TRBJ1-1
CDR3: CSVERGTVNTEAFF
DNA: TGCAGCGTTGAGAGGGGGACAGTCAACACTGAAGCTTTCTTT

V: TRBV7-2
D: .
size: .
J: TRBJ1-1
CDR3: CASSNLNTEAFF
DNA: TGTGCCAGCAGCAACCTAAACACTGAAGCTTTCTTT

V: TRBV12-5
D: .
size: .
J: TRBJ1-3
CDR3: CASGPEGGAPSGNTIYF
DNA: TGTGCTAGTGGGCCAGAGGGGGGGGCGCCCTCTGGAAACACCATATATTTT

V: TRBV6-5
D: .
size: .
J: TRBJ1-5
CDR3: CASSRAGANQPQHF
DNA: TGTGCCAGCAGTCGAGCGGGTGCCAATCAGCCCCAGCATTTT

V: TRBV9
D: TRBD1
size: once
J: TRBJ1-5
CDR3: CASSAGPTDRADQPQHF
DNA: TGTGCCAGCAGCGCCGGCCCCACGGACAGGGCGGATCAGCCCCAGCATTTT

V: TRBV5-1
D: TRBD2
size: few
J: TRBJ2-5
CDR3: CASRYNSGDGETQYF
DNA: TGCGCCAGCAGATATAATAGCGGGGATGGTGAGACCCAGTACTTC

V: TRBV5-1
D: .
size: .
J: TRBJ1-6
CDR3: CASSLDGIGNSPLHF
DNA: TGCGCCAGCAGCTTGGACGGGATTGGGAATTCACCCCTCCACTTT

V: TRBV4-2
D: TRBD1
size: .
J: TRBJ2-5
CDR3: CASSQDASTGVETQYF
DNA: TGTGCCAGCAGCCAAGATGCTTCAACAGGGGTTGAGACCCAGTACTTC

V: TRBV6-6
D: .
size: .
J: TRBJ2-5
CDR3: CASSYSTTGTETQYF
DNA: TGTGCCAGCAGTTACTCGACCACAGGGACGGAGACCCAGTACTTC

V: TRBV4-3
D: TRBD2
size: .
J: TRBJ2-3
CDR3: CASSKLAGRLDTQYF
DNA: TGCGCCAGCAGCAAATTAGCGGGGCGTTTAGATACGCAGTATTTT

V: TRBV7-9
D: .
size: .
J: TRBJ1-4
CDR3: CASSSLQGTNEKLFF
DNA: TGTGCCAGCAGCTCACTACAGGGAACTAATGAAAAACTGTTTTTT

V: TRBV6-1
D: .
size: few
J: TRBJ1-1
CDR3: CASSETGNTEAFF
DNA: TGTGCCAGCAGTGAGACAGGGAACACTGAAGCTTTCTTT

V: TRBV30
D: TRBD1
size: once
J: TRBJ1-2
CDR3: CAWSIGTGLNYGYTF
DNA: TGTGCCTGGAGTATCGGGACAGGCCTGAACTATGGCTACACCTTC

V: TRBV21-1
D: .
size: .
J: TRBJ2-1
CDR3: CASSNVRQGIEQFF
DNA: TGTGCCAGCAGCAACGTACGACAGGGAATTGAGCAGTTCTTC

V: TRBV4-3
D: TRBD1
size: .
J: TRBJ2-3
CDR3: CASSQGQGWNTDTQYF
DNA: TGCGCCAGCAGCCAAGGACAGGGTTGGAACACAGATACGCAGTATTTT

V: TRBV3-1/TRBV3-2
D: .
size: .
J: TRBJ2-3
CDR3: CASSQGGPLGASTDTQYF
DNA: TGTGCCAGCAGCCAAGGGGGGCCGCTTGGTGCTTCCACAGATACGCAGTATTTT

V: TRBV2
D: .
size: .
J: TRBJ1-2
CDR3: CASRVSREGYTF
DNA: TGTGCCAGCAGGGTGTCTAGAGAAGGCTACACCTTC

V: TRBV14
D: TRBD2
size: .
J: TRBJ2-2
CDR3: CASSQVSGGAGELFF
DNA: TGTGCCAGCAGCCAAGTGTCCGGGGGGGCCGGGGAGCTGTTTTTT

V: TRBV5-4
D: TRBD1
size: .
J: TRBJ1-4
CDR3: CASSAGQGNEKLFF
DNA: TGTGCCAGCAGTGCGGGACAGGGGAACGAAAAACTGTTTTTT

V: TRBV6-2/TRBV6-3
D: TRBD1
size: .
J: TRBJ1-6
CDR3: CASSPRTGSSSPLHF
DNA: TGTGCCAGCAGCCCAAGGACAGGGAGTTCTTCACCCCTCCACTTT

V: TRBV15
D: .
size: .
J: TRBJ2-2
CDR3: CATSRTGSYTGELFF
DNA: TGTGCCACCAGCAGAACGGGATCTTACACCGGGGAGCTGTTTTTT

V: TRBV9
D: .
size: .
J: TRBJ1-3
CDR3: CASSAPYAGNRGNTIYF
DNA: TGTGCCAGCAGCGCCCCGTACGCAGGGAATCGGGGAAACACCATATATTTT

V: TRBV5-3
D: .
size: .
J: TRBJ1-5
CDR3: CARCNRGNQPQHF
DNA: TGTGCCAGATGTAACAGGGGCAATCAGCCCCAGCATTTT

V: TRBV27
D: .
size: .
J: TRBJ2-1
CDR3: CASNSGGTYNEQFF
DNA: TGTGCCAGCAACTCCGGGGGAACCTACAATGAGCAGTTCTTC

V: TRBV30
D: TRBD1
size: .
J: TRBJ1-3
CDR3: CASDRDGNTIYF
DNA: TGTGCCTCGGACAGGGATGGAAACACCATATATTTT

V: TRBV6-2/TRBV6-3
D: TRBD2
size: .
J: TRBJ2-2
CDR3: CASSEGGAAGELFF
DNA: TGTGCCAGCAGCGAGGGAGGGGCTGCCGGGGAGCTGTTTTTT

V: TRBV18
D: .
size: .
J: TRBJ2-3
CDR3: CASSPTASTDTQYF
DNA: TGTGCCAGCTCACCGACAGCGAGCACAGATACGCAGTATTTT

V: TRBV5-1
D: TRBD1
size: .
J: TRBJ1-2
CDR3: CASSFEDRYGYTF
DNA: TGCGCCAGCAGCTTCGAGGACAGGTATGGCTACACCTTC

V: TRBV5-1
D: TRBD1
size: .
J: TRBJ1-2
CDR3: CASNDRAGYGYTF
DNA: TGCGCCAGCAATGACAGGGCGGGCTATGGCTACACCTTC

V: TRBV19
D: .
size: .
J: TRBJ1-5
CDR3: CASVDRTNQPQHF
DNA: TGTGCCAGCGTAGACAGAACTAATCAGCCCCAGCATTTT

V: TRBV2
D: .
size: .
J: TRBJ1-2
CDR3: CASSGRRENYGYTF
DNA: TGTGCCAGCAGTGGTCGCAGGGAAAACTATGGCTACACCTTC

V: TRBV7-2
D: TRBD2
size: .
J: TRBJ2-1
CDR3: CASRLAGGPWEQFF
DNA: TGTGCCAGCAGGCTAGCGGGGGGGCCGTGGGAGCAGTTCTTC

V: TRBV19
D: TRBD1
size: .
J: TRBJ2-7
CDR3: CASSLRGTGGYEQYF
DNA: TGTGCCAGTAGTCTAAGGGGGACAGGAGGCTACGAGCAGTACTTC

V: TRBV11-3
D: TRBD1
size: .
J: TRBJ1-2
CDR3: CASSSSDRGGYGYTF
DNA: TGTGCCAGCAGCTCCTCCGACAGGGGAGGTTATGGCTACACCTTC

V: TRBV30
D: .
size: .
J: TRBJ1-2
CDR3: CAWSVLGTNFF
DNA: TGTGCCTGGAGTGTATTAGGGACAAACTTTTTC

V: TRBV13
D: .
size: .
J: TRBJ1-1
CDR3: CASSLGRRTQAFF
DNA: TGTGCCAGCAGCTTAGGACGCCGGACTCAAGCTTTCTTT

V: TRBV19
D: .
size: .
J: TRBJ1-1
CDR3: CASSIEGTARAEAFF
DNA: TGTGCCAGTAGTATAGAGGGCACCGCACGTGCTGAAGCTTTCTTT

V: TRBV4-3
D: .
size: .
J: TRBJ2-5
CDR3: CASSQAGHQETQYF
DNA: TGCGCCAGCAGCCAAGCTGGGCACCAAGAGACCCAGTACTTC

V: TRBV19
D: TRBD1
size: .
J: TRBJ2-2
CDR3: CASSKTGVDTGELFF
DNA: TGTGCCAGTAGTAAGACAGGGGTGGACACCGGGGAGCTGTTTTTT

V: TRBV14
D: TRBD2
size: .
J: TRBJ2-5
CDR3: CASSQLAGGRETQYF
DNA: TGTGCCAGCAGCCAGCTAGCGGGGGGGCGCGAGACCCAGTACTTC

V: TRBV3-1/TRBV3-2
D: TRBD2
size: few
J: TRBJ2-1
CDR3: CASSQDLLAGCCSYNEQFF
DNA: TGTGCCAGCAGCCAAGATCTCCTAGCGGGCTGCTGCTCCTACAATGAGCAGTTCTTC

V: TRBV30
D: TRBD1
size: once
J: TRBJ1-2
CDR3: CAWSRTRTGYGYTF
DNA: TGTGCCTGGAGCCGGACCAGGACAGGCTATGGCTACACCTTC

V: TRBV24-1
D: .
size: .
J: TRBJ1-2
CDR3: CATSGAGQSDNYGYTF
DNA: TGTGCCACCAGTGGGGCAGGGCAGAGCGATAACTATGGCTACACCTTC

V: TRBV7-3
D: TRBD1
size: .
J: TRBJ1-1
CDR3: CASSADRGYVTEAFF
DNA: TGTGCCAGCAGCGCGGACAGGGGGTATGTCACTGAAGCTTTCTTT

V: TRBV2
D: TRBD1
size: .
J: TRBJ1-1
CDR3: CASRDRGLNTEAFF
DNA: TGTGCCAGCAGGGACAGGGGGCTGAACACTGAAGCTTTCTTT